This entry concerns a single TCR beta chain. These data belong to a study of shared T cell receptors in the human thymus. Repertoires were generated with immunoSEQ multiplex PCR, while TCRdb's copy carries only in-frame clones and drops some. Of about 710,000 clones in the sample, roughly 86% were seen once. These records were also assigned to another study, of human thymus T cells. That source adds: Related studies noted strongly shared thymic repertoires across unrelated people.

Input material: thymocytes. The sequence derives from a boy less than two years old with a congenital heart defect.

The CDR3 coding sequence is TGTGCCAGCAGGCCCCCTAGCGGGAGGGTCGACTACAATGAGCAGTTCTTC. Translating gives CASRPPSGRVDYNEQFF. The chain links TRBV28 to TRBJ2-1, with 12 bases aligning to TRBD2. J gave up 3 bases and V 6 bases, and 9 bases lay outside the gene matches. Per germline, CDR1 MDHEN and CDR2 SYDVKM. The CDR3 runs 17 residues.